Below are 30 T cell receptor beta chains sequenced from a single sample in a study of T-cell reconstitution after alpha-beta-depleted transplantation in children. A library of TCRbeta sequences, prepared with unique molecular identifiers, was generated. From the PCR reads, TCRdb called clonotypes with MiXCR, one entry per CDR3 protein. The table lists approximately 290,000 distinct CDR3 sequences, roughly 12% of them singletons. The sample here was peripheral blood, taken 180 days after TCRalphabeta/CD19-depleted stem cell transplant. These receptors were obtained from a male patient aged 2 to 9 who had a stem cell transplant for chronic granulomatous disease, so the T cells may come from the graft donor.

This clonotype was found many times. The rearrangement joins TRBV29-1 to TRBJ2-7; 7 bases are shared with TRBD1. The germline gives CDR1 SQVTM, CDR2 ANQGSEA. The CDR3 runs 14 residues. V was clipped by 4 bases and J by 1 base; unmatched bases: 7. Written as DNA, the CDR3 is TGCAGCGTTGTCCCCCGGGACAGATCCTACGAGCAGTACTTC. It encodes CSVVPRDRSYEQYF.

The chain combines TRBV12-3 or TRBV12-4 with TRBJ2-1; weak D call: TRBD2 (6 bases). The CDR3 sequence is 19 residues long. Trimming removed 5 bases at V and 0 bases at J, with 23 bases between. DNA of the CDR3: TGTGCCAGCAGTCTTCTACAGGTGGGGGACTCAAGCTCCTACAATGAGCAGTTCTTC. This sequence encodes CASSLLQVGDSSSYNEQFF.

This clonotype was counted ten times or more. J is TRBJ2-1 and V is TRBV20-1, with 8 bases lining up with TRBD1. Germline assignment: CDR1 DFQATT and CDR2 SNEGSKA (reference sequence). The CDR3 is made up of 15 amino acids. V lost 5 bases and J lost 7; bases outside the gene matches: 13. CDR3 sequence: CSAPPFQGAPNEQFF. The DNA of the CDR3 is TGCAGTGCTCCCCCGTTTCAGGGGGCCCCGAATGAGCAGTTCTTC.

This clonotype was seen at least ten times. The rearrangement links TRBV5-6 to TRBJ2-3, with TRBD2 matching over 9 bases. This CDR3 spans 16 amino acids. V lost 6 bases to trimming and J lost 4 bases; unmatched junction nucleotides: 12. The germline CDR1 and CDR2 sequences are SGHDT and YYEEEE. The CDR3 is CASTTEGREGPDTQYF. DNA of the CDR3: TGTGCCAGCACGACCGAGGGGCGGGAGGGCCCAGATACGCAGTATTTT.

This clonotype was picked up a small number of times. The chain links TRBV5-8 to TRBJ2-6; a possible D gene is TRBD1 (5 bases). The germline V and J ends were trimmed by 0 bases and 0 bases, with 7 bases remaining between them. Germline assignment: CDR1 SGHTS and CDR2 YDEGEE. There are 16 residues in the CDR3. In DNA, the CDR3 is TGTGCCAGCAGCTTGGGTCAGGGCTCTGGGGCCAACGTCCTGACTTTC. This codes for CASSLGQGSGANVLTF.

The sample holds many counts of this clonotype. This rearrangement joins TRBV5-1 to TRBJ2-6, with D maybe TRBD1 (5 bases). This CDR3 has 15 residues. Germline loops: CDR1 SGHRS, CDR2 YFSETQ. Trimming removed 4 bases at V and 2 bases at J, with 10 bases between. CDR3 in DNA: TGCGCCAGCAGCCCTACAGGACCTGGGGCCAACGTCCTGACTTTC. It encodes CASSPTGPGANVLTF.

This clonotype was found many times. This CDR3 reads CASRLLRAGELFF. The DNA for the CDR3 is TGTGCCAGCAGGCTTTTGCGGGCCGGGGAGCTGTTTTTT. V and J are TRBV12-3 or TRBV12-4 and TRBJ2-2; D may be TRBD2 (5 bases). With 6 bases removed from V and 6 bases from J, the gap between germline ends came to 11 bases. This CDR3 comprises 13 residues.

A remark on this clonotype: Possible read error: a much larger clone is one base away. The chain joins TRBV12-3 or TRBV12-4 to TRBJ2-7; no clear D. CDR3 length: 15 residues. For the CDR3, the DNA is TGTGCCAGGAGTTTATCGGGCCCCACCGTCTACGAGCAGTACTTC. This codes for CARSLSGPTVYEQYF.

This clonotype was counted between two and nine times. The chain carries TRBV19 and TRBJ2-2, with D uncertain. The CDR3 runs 14 residues. Trimming pared 2 bases from V and 4 bases from J, leaving 8 bases between. Germline loops: CDR1 LNHDA, CDR2 SQIVND (reference sequence). CDR3 residues: CASSISSVTGELFF. The CDR3 DNA reads TGTGCCAGTAGTATAAGTTCGGTCACCGGGGAGCTGTTTTTT. Based on the CDR3 plus reference TRBV19 and TRBJ2-2, the full variable domain is DGGITQSPKYLFRKEGQNVTLSCEQNLNHDAMYWYRQDPGQGLRLIYYSQIVNDFQKGDIAEGYSVSREKKESFPLTVTSAQKNPTAFYLCASSISSVTGELFFGEGSRLTVL.

Note on this clonotype: Possible read error: a much larger clone is one base away. The chain couples TRBV20-1 to TRBJ1-5; D unclear. Trimming removed 3 bases from V and 2 bases from J, with 14 bases in between. Germline assignment: CDR1 DFQATT and CDR2 SNEGSKA (reference sequence). The CDR3 is 15 residues long. Here the CDR3 reads CSARVADWGNQPQHF. CDR3 coding DNA: TGCAGTGCTAGGGTGGCGGATTGGGGCAATCAGCCCCAGCATTTT.

At least ten counts were recorded for this clonotype. The J gene is TRBJ2-7, the V gene TRBV4-2; D call uncertain. The germline V gene encodes CDR1 LGHNA and CDR2 YNFKEQ. V shed 2 bases and J shed 6 bases, with 11 bases lying between them. The CDR3 spans 13 residues. The CDR3: CASSQKMAPEQYF. The CDR3 nucleotides are TGTGCCAGCAGCCAAAAGATGGCCCCCGAGCAGTACTTC.

There are many counts of this clonotype. V usage is TRBV6-2 or TRBV6-3 and J usage is TRBJ2-7, with D unclear. From germline, CDR1 is MNHEY and CDR2 SVGEGT. V lost 0 bases, J lost 2 bases, and 2 bases lay in between. CDR3 length equals 12 residues. The CDR3 DNA sequence: TGTGCCAGCAGTTACTCCCCCTACGAGCAGTACTTC. Its translation is CASSYSPYEQYF.

This clonotype was found many times. The chain combines TRBV9 with TRBJ2-1; tentatively, D is TRBD2 (6 bases). The CDR3 runs 12 residues. Trimming stripped 4 bases from V and 9 bases from J, with 11 bases between. Germline CDR1 is SGDLS and CDR2 is YYNGEE. Written as DNA, the CDR3 is TGTGCCAGCAGCCCGGGAGCTGGTGAGCAGTTCTTC. Its translation is CASSPGAGEQFF.

This clonotype was counted many times. The chain is built from TRBV7-6 and TRBJ2-5; maybe TRBD2 (7 bases). This CDR3 contains 15 residues. The V gene lost 5 bases and the J gene lost 4 bases, with 17 bases spanning the gap. CDR1 and CDR2 (germline): SGHVS, FNYEAQ. The DNA of the CDR3 is TGTGCCAGCAGCAACTGGGGGGGCTTGGGAGAGACCCAGTACTTC. As protein: CASSNWGGLGETQYF.

This clonotype was found many times. V and J are TRBV10-1 and TRBJ2-2; no clear D gene. Trimming took off 3 bases at V and 0 bases at J, with 11 bases between the two ends. From germline, CDR1 is WNHNN and CDR2 SYGVQD (reference sequence). The CDR3 extends over 16 amino acids. The CDR3 DNA reads as TGCGCCAGCAGTGAAGGGCGGTTCGCGAACACCGGGGAGCTGTTTTTT. This translates into CASSEGRFANTGELFF.

In its sample, this clonotype was seen many times. This chain connects TRBV20-1 to TRBJ1-1; D possibly corresponds to TRBD1 (5 bases). From germline, CDR1 is DFQATT and CDR2 SNEGSKA (reference sequence). The V and J ends lost 3 bases and 1 base respectively, with 9 bases between them. This CDR3 spans 13 amino acids. The CDR3 region has the DNA TGCAGTGCTAGGCCCGGACAGAACACTGAAGCTTTCTTT. This encodes CSARPGQNTEAFF.

Ten or more counts support this clonotype. V is TRBV27 and J is TRBJ2-5, with 9 bases aligning to TRBD2. Germline V lookup: CDR1 MNHEY, CDR2 SMNVEV (reference sequence). Unmatched junction bases numbered 7, after V lost 3 bases and J lost 5 bases. This CDR3 region has 15 residues. The CDR3 DNA is TGTGCCAGCAGTTTGGCGGGAGGGCGGCGGGAGACCCAGTACTTC. Its protein product is CASSLAGGRRETQYF.

This clonotype occurred many times. The V and J genes are TRBV11-2 and TRBJ2-1; D tentatively fits TRBD1 or TRBD2 (7 bases each). V dropped 1 base and J dropped 4 bases, with 14 bases sitting between them. The CDR3 covers 16 residues. Germline assignment: CDR1 SGHAT and CDR2 FQNNGV. The CDR3 spells CASSLGQGGRYNEQFF. CDR3 nucleotides: TGTGCCAGCAGCTTAGGCCAGGGGGGGAGATACAATGAGCAGTTCTTC.

In this sample, this clonotype turned up many times. J is TRBJ2-3 and V is TRBV29-1; D is possibly TRBD2 (5 bases). V lost 5 bases, J lost 2 bases, and 11 bases lay in between. The CDR3 runs to 13 residues. Germline CDR1 SQVTM, CDR2 ANQGSEA. The CDR3 coding sequence is TGCAGCGTTTCCCCCGGGGTCACAGATACGCAGTATTTT. Amino acid sequence: CSVSPGVTDTQYF.

V and J are TRBV19 and TRBJ1-5; D possibly corresponds to TRBD1 (6 bases). The CDR3 is 14 residues long. Trimming removed 3 bases at V and 13 bases at J, with 19 bases between. CDR1 is LNHDA, CDR2 SQIVND, per germline (reference sequence). CDR3: CASSISGGEVRQHF. As DNA, the CDR3 is TGTGCCAGTAGTATTTCCGGGGGCGAAGTGAGGCAGCATTTT.

This clonotype has a count of ten or more. The chain has TRBV12-3 or TRBV12-4 and TRBJ2-7; possible D gene TRBD2, 6 bases. The length of the CDR3 is 16 residues. V was pared by 6 bases and J by 7 bases, with 25 bases between. In nucleotides, the CDR3 is TGTGCCAGCAGCCCCCGACTGGGCCCCCTGGGGAGGGAGCAGTACTTC. Protein product: CASSPRLGPLGREQYF.

This clonotype was seen repeatedly, ten times or more. J is TRBJ1-1 and V is TRBV27; 8 bases fit TRBD1. With V trimmed by 5 bases and J by 5 bases, 10 bases remained unmatched. CDR1 and CDR2 (germline): MNHEY, SMNVEV (reference sequence). The CDR3 spans 15 residues. The CDR3 sequence is CASSTRQGMRTEAFF. The CDR3 DNA sequence: TGTGCCAGCAGTACGAGACAGGGGATGAGAACTGAAGCTTTCTTT.

On this clonotype: This may be a read error: a much more frequent sequence differs by one nucleotide. The J gene is TRBJ2-1, the V gene TRBV29-1; TRBD2 agrees at 7 bases. The CDR3 is made up of 12 amino acids. Germline loops: CDR1 SQVTM, CDR2 ANQGSEA. The CDR3 DNA reads TGCAGCGTTGAGGGCAGGGACTATGAGCAGTCCTTC. Its protein product is CSVEGRDYEQSF.

A few counts support this clonotype. CDR3 region: CASTGQGAREKLFF. The CDR3 region has the DNA TGCGCCAGCACCGGACAGGGGGCGCGTGAAAAACTGTTTTTT. V usage is TRBV5-1 and J usage is TRBJ1-4; the match to TRBD1 covers 11 bases. The germline V gene has CDR1 SGHRS and CDR2 YFSETQ. The CDR3 has 14 amino acids. The junction had 5 bases not matched to a gene; V was cut back by 6 bases and J by 7 bases. Together with reference TRBV5-1 and TRBJ1-4, the CDR3 gives the full variable domain: KAGVTQTPRYLIKTRGQQVTLSCSPISGHRSVSWYQQTPGQGLQFLFEYFSETQRNKGNFPGRFSGRQFSNSRSEMNVSTLELGDSALYLCASTGQGAREKLFFGSGTQLSVL.

This clonotype has ten or more counts. The chain employs TRBV5-1 and TRBJ1-4; TRBD1 matches at 7 bases. CDR1 SGHRS and CDR2 YFSETQ come from the germline V gene. The CDR3 sequence is 15 residues long. The V and J ends lost 3 bases and 4 bases, in that order; junction bases with no gene match: 6. The DNA for the CDR3 is TGCGCCAGCAGCTCCGGCGGGACAGTTAATGAAAAACTGTTTTTT. The encoded protein is CASSSGGTVNEKLFF.

This clonotype was picked up many times. The J gene is TRBJ2-1, the V gene TRBV7-3; D remains unclear. The germline CDR1 and CDR2 sequences are SGHTA and FQGTGA. Trimming cost V 2 bases and J 0 bases, with 11 bases left between them. The CDR3 is 16 amino acids. CDR3 loop: CASSLYGDSSYNEQFF. The DNA for the CDR3 is TGTGCCAGCAGCTTATATGGGGATAGCTCCTACAATGAGCAGTTCTTC.

This clonotype was observed many times. The V call is TRBV15, the J call TRBJ2-1, with no clear D. The germline V and J ends were trimmed by 3 bases and 6 bases, with 12 bases remaining between them. Germline lookup yields CDR1 LNHNV and CDR2 YYDKDF (reference sequence). The CDR3 is made up of 14 amino acids. In DNA form, the CDR3 reads TGTGCCACCAGCAGCGGACGGGCACTCAATGAGCAGTTCTTC. Its protein is CATSSGRALNEQFF.

For this clonotype: A clone one base away is much larger, so this may be a read error. This chain connects TRBV5-1 to TRBJ2-7; D is ambiguous. This CDR3 spans 13 amino acids. The germline V gene has CDR1 SGHRS and CDR2 YFSETQ. Trimming took off 5 bases at V and 0 bases at J, with 9 bases between the two ends. The CDR3 DNA follows: TGCGCCAGCAGATTTACCTTCTCCTACGAGCAGTACTTC. It is translated as CASRFTFSYEQYF. Looking up the rest from reference TRBV5-1 and TRBJ2-7 gives the full variable domain: KAGVTQTPRYLIKTRGQQVTLSCSPISGHRSVSWYQQTPGQGLQFLFEYFSETQRNKGNFPGRFSGRQFSNSRSEMNVSTLELGDSALYLCASRFTFSYEQYFGPGTRLTVT.

In its sample, this clonotype was seen many times. The rearrangement uses TRBV12-3 or TRBV12-4 and TRBJ1-5; unclear D gene. The V end lost 2 bases, the J end lost 4 bases, and 9 bases lay between the germline ends. The CDR3 loop spans 14 amino acids. The CDR3 sequence is CASSLSSGNQPQHF. The CDR3 region has the DNA TGTGCCAGCAGTTTAAGTTCCGGGAATCAGCCCCAGCATTTT.

This clonotype was seen repeatedly, ten times or more. This chain joins TRBV27 and TRBJ2-2; possibly TRBD1 or TRBD2 for D (5 bases each). This CDR3 is built from 16 residues. V was cut by 0 bases and J by 0 bases, with 8 bases left in between. Per germline, CDR1 MNHEY and CDR2 SMNVEV (reference sequence). The CDR3 sequence: CASSLSGDANTGELFF. The DNA for the CDR3 is TGTGCCAGCAGTTTATCGGGGGATGCGAACACCGGGGAGCTGTTTTTT.